The clone carrying this T cell receptor beta chain has a count of ten or more. This sample stems from a study of blood T cell repertoires in COVID-19. TCRdb keeps only in-frame clones here, not all; method: immunoSEQ multiplex PCR. The sample includes approximately 80,000 clones, 85% to 90% of them seen just once. The CDR3 runs to 14 residues. V was pared by 6 bases and J by 1 base, with 10 bases between. CDR1 and CDR2 from the germline V gene are LNHDA and SQIVND (reference sequence). V is TRBV19 and J is TRBJ1-3; no clear D gene. Sequencing used peripheral blood. This clonotype was obtained from a man between 40 and 49 years old with acute or convalescent COVID-19. DNA of the CDR3: TGTGCCAGTAGGAGAGCGGCTTCTGGAAACACCATATATTTT. Protein: CASRRAASGNTIYF.